The entry that follows covers one T cell receptor (beta chain) sequence. What it recognizes is unknown. V gave up 4 bases and J gave up 10 bases, with 14 bases separating them. CDR1 is SGHVS and CDR2 is FQNEAQ in the germline V gene. This CDR3 has 14 amino acids. Repertoires were generated with immunoSEQ multiplex PCR, while TCRdb's copy carries only in-frame clones and drops some. Here the sample spans 110,000 or so clones, 75% to 95% being singletons. The record originates from a study of T cell responses to AZD1222 COVID-19 vaccine. Overall study results and limits: Spike-wide vaccine-associated CD4 TCRs dominated at 160-218 and 743-854.

The J gene is TRBJ1-6, the V gene TRBV7-8; possibly TRBD1 for D (5 bases). The receptor's source is an adult who received the MenACWY meningococcal vaccine as a control. The source material was peripheral blood, sampled 28 days after the second dose of the MenACWY control vaccine. CDR3 sequence reads: CASSYSGYGSPLHF. As DNA, the CDR3 is TGTGCCAGCAGCTACTCAGGGTATGGGTCACCCCTCCACTTT.